This entry lists 3 T cell receptor beta chains sequenced from one sample in a study of CD8+ T cells in alopecia areata. Treatment in this sample: oral pan-JAK inhibitor, 5-10 mg twice daily. Extracted RNA was reverse transcribed, and the resulting cDNA served as sequencing template. Using immunoSEQ multiplex PCR, the repertoire was profiled, and TCRdb retains in-frame clones only, with some absent. The table lists about 210,000 clones, more than 45% of them singletons. This material consisted of CD4+ T cells sorted from blood, taken at week 4, from a patient treated with tofacitinib. Source of these receptors: a human donor with alopecia areata.

This rearrangement joins TRBV6-1 to TRBJ2-7; D remains unclear. The germline V gene encodes CDR1 MNHNS and CDR2 SASEGT. The V and J ends lost 10 bases and 0 bases respectively, with 7 bases between them. This CDR3 spans 11 amino acids. The CDR3 bases are TGTGCCATAACCCGCTCCTACGAGCAGTACTTC. Amino acids: CAITRSYEQYF.

The chain combines TRBV4-3 with TRBJ2-6, with D unclear. Germline-derived CDR1 and CDR2 are LGHNA and YSLEER. This CDR3 region has 13 residues. V was cut by 7 bases and J by 2 bases, with 6 bases left in between. The CDR3 protein is CASTTAGANVLTF. CDR3 DNA: TGCGCCAGCACAACAGCTGGGGCCAACGTCCTGACTTTC.

This rearrangement joins TRBV9 to TRBJ1-2; D is possibly TRBD1 (5 bases). CDR1 and CDR2 from the germline V gene are SGDLS and YYNGEE. V was cut by 4 bases and J by 4 bases, with 17 bases left in between. This CDR3 is built from 15 residues. CDR3 bases: TGTGCCAGCAGCCTAGTGGGGGATGGTTCCTATGGCTACACCTTC. Translating it yields CASSLVGDGSYGYTF. Together with reference TRBV9 and TRBJ1-2, the CDR3 gives the full variable domain: DSGVTQTPKHLITATGQRVTLRCSPRSGDLSVYWYQQSLDQGLQFLIQYYNGEERAKGNILERFSAQQFPDLHSELNLSSLELGDSALYFCASSLVGDGSYGYTFGSGTRLTVV.